The 29 T cell receptor beta chains below all came from one sample that was sequenced in a study of blood T cell repertoires in COVID-19 (dated by TCRdb to 2019 to 2021). Receptor libraries were prepared by the immunoSEQ multiplex PCR assay. The clones in this table, taken by TCRdb from immuneACCESS, are in-frame only. Not every clone is retained; where verified, under half of the shortfall comes from an unresolved V gene, and the cause of the rest is unknown. The sample table contains 350,000 or so clones; only one count was recorded for about 90% of them. The ten top clones hold more than 0.8% of the sample. Sample: PBMCs or T cells enriched from blood (not recorded which). The receptors shown here come from a woman in her 30s who had recovered from COVID-19.

This sequence joins TRBV3-1 (or the pseudogene TRBV3-2) and TRBJ1-2; tentative D call: TRBD1 (5 bases). This CDR3 has 15 residues. Germline CDR1 is LGHDT and CDR2 is YNNKEL (reference sequence). Trimming took 2 bases from V and 2 from J, leaving 12 bases between them. The CDR3 coding sequence is TGTGCCAGCAGCCAAATCTCGGGGGGGAACTATGGCTACACCTTC. Protein product: CASSQISGGNYGYTF.

This clone was observed once. The gene calls are TRBV5-1 and TRBJ2-5; 8 bases match TRBD2. Germline V gene sequence: CDR1 SGHRS, CDR2 YFSETQ. The CDR3 covers 15 residues. Losses at the gene ends were 1 base for V and 5 bases for J; bases not matched to a gene: 7. In nucleotides, the CDR3 is TGCGCCAGCAGCTTGCGAGCGGGGGCCCGGGAGACCCAGTACTTC. Its protein is CASSLRAGARETQYF.

On this clone itself: Distinct nucleotide sequences in the sample also encode this CDR3. The chain uses TRBV5-1 and TRBJ2-3, with 8 bases lining up with TRBD2. The CDR3 covers 15 residues. V lost 1 base and J lost 0; bases outside the gene matches: 1. The germline V gene encodes CDR1 SGHRS and CDR2 YFSETQ. Here the CDR3 reads CASSLTGGSTDTQYF. CDR3 sequence (DNA): TGCGCCAGCAGCTTGACGGGGGGGAGCACAGATACGCAGTATTTT.

The V call is TRBV7-8, the J call TRBJ2-5; D may be TRBD2 (5 bases). Between the trimmed V and J ends, which lost 0 bases and 5 bases, there was a span of 13 bases. The CDR3 contains 15 residues. Germline V gives CDR1 SGHVS, CDR2 FQNEAQ. Here the CDR3 reads CASSLARTPGETQYF. In nucleotides, the CDR3 is TGTGCCAGCAGCTTAGCCCGGACTCCCGGCGAGACCCAGTACTTC. The whole variable domain, remainder taken from reference TRBV7-8 and TRBJ2-5, is GAGVSQSPRYKVAKRGQDVALRCDPISGHVSLFWYQQALGQGPEFLTYFQNEAQLDKSGLPSDRFFAERPEGSVSTLKIQRTQQEDSAVYLCASSLARTPGETQYFGPGTRLLVL.

The chain couples TRBV6-1 to TRBJ1-1, with TRBD1 as a possible D gene (6 bases). The CDR3 extends over 16 amino acids. CDR1 is MNHNS and CDR2 is SASEGT in the germline V gene. The ends were cut back, 1 base at V and 5 bases at J, with 17 bases in the middle. The CDR3 DNA is TGTGCCAGCAGTGAAGTGCCCGGCAGGGGAAAAACTGAAGCTTTCTTT. It encodes CASSEVPGRGKTEAFF.

V is TRBV19 and J is TRBJ1-2; 10 positions match TRBD1. V was pared by 4 bases and J by 1 base, with 3 bases of the junction left unmatched. This CDR3 contains 15 residues. CDR1 and CDR2 from the germline V gene are LNHDA and SQIVND (reference sequence). The CDR3 loop reads CASSTGQGHNYGYTF. The CDR3, as DNA: TGTGCCAGTAGTACGGGACAGGGGCATAACTATGGCTACACCTTC.

The chain couples TRBV9 to TRBJ2-5; 7 nucleotides match TRBD1. J was trimmed by 4 bases and V by 3 bases; bases with no gene match: 6. The CDR3 totals 14 residues. The germline V gene has CDR1 SGDLS and CDR2 YYNGEE. The CDR3 loop reads CASSAGQPLETQYF. CDR3 nucleotides: TGTGCCAGCAGCGCGGGACAGCCTCTAGAGACCCAGTACTTC.

This chain connects TRBV7-9 to TRBJ2-3; D ambiguous. The V end lost 2 bases, the J end lost 3 bases, and 3 bases lay between the germline ends. Germline values: CDR1 SEHNR, CDR2 FQNEAQ (reference sequence). CDR3 length: 12 amino acids. The DNA for the CDR3 is TGTGCCAGCAGCTTACCAACAGATACGCAGTATTTT. Its translation: CASSLPTDTQYF.

The chain combines TRBV18 with TRBJ2-7, with TRBD2 matching over 10 bases. Trimming took 4 bases from V and 0 from J; bases not matched to a gene: 9. Per the germline V gene, CDR1 is KGHSH and CDR2 is LQKENI. This CDR3 has 17 residues. The CDR3 sequence: CASSLASGGLSSYEQYF. As DNA, the CDR3 is TGTGCCAGCTCACTTGCTAGCGGGGGCCTCAGCTCCTACGAGCAGTACTTC.

This rearrangement joins TRBV7-9 to TRBJ2-3; 8 bases are shared with TRBD1. CDR3 length: 14 residues. V shed 4 bases and J 5 bases; nucleotides not matched to a gene: 5. Germline CDR1 reads SEHNR; CDR2 reads FQNEAQ (reference sequence). CDR3: CASSWTGIRDTQYF. Here the CDR3 DNA reads TGTGCCAGCAGCTGGACAGGGATCAGAGATACGCAGTATTTT. The whole variable domain, filled in from reference TRBV7-9 and TRBJ2-3, reads DTGVSQNPRHKITKRGQNVTFRCDPISEHNRLYWYRQTLGQGPEFLTYFQNEAQLEKSRLLSDRFSAERPKGSFSTLEIQRTEQGDSAMYLCASSWTGIRDTQYFGPGTRLTVL.

This clone has a handful of counts. The V and J genes are TRBV7-2 and TRBJ1-2; TRBD1 matches at 9 bases. The germline V gene has CDR1 SGHTA and CDR2 FQGNSA. The V gene end was trimmed by 5 bases and the J gene end by 8 bases; junction bases not matched to a gene: 6. This CDR3 has 13 amino acids. The chain's CDR3 is CASSRGQGSGYTF. CDR3 coding DNA: TGTGCCAGCAGCCGGGGACAGGGAAGCGGCTACACCTTC.

Concerning this clone: Other DNA sequences of this sample code for an identical CDR3. V is TRBV3-1 (or the pseudogene TRBV3-2) and J is TRBJ2-7; unclear D gene. Trimming pared 1 base from V and 4 bases from J, leaving 5 bases between. The CDR3 spans 12 residues. Germline V lookup: CDR1 LGHDT, CDR2 YNNKEL (reference sequence). The CDR3 nucleotides are TGTGCCAGCAGCCAAGCCGGGTACGAGCAGTACTTC. Encoded protein: CASSQAGYEQYF.

This clone was recorded once. This chain connects TRBV9 to TRBJ2-2, with 11 bases aligning to TRBD2. V was clipped by 4 bases and J by 0 bases; unmatched bases: 8. Germline V lookup: CDR1 SGDLS, CDR2 YYNGEE. The CDR3 has 18 residues. CDR3 protein: CASSRVPSGGPNTGELFF. The CDR3 nucleotides read TGTGCCAGCAGCAGAGTGCCTAGCGGGGGGCCGAACACCGGGGAGCTGTTTTTT. Full variable domain (outside the CDR3, taken from reference TRBV9 and TRBJ2-2): DSGVTQTPKHLITATGQRVTLRCSPRSGDLSVYWYQQSLDQGLQFLIQYYNGEERAKGNILERFSAQQFPDLHSELNLSSLELGDSALYFCASSRVPSGGPNTGELFFGEGSRLTVL.

This sequence joins TRBV27 and TRBJ2-5; D perhaps matches TRBD1 (5 bases). V dropped 5 bases and J dropped 2 bases, with 15 bases sitting between them. The CDR3 has 15 residues. Germline V CDR1 and CDR2: MNHEY, SMNVEV (reference sequence). CDR3 sequence (DNA): TGTGCCAGCAGTGAAACAACTCCAGGGCAAGAGACCCAGTACTTC. Amino acid sequence: CASSETTPGQETQYF.

The chain uses TRBV6-1 and TRBJ2-7; D is uncertain. V dropped 0 bases and J dropped 3 bases, with 9 bases sitting between them. Germline-derived CDR1 and CDR2 are MNHNS and SASEGT. This CDR3 has 14 amino acids. DNA for the CDR3: TGTGCCAGCAGTGAAGCCGCCGCGGTCTACGAGCAGTACTTC. Protein: CASSEAAAVYEQYF.

The V and J genes are TRBV2 and TRBJ2-1, with 7 bases that match TRBD2. This CDR3 comprises 15 residues. Germline trimming cut 6 bases from V and 5 bases from J; bases unmatched to any gene: 10. Germline lookup yields CDR1 SNHLY and CDR2 FYNNEI. This CDR3 reads CASSPGRGMNNEQFF. In DNA, the CDR3 is TGTGCCAGCAGCCCCGGGCGGGGGATGAACAATGAGCAGTTCTTC.

A note on this clone: The sample has other DNA sequences that encode this CDR3 too. J is TRBJ1-3 and V is TRBV7-2; no firm D call. Deletions cut 1 base from V and 0 bases from J, with 7 bases between. The CDR3 is 15 amino acids. Germline-derived CDR1 and CDR2 are SGHTA and FQGNSA. CDR3: CASSLEPSSGNTIYF. The CDR3 DNA follows: TGTGCCAGCAGCTTAGAGCCAAGCTCTGGAAACACCATATATTTT.

Comments on this clone: The same CDR3 arises from other DNA sequences in this sample as well. The chain couples TRBV5-4 to TRBJ2-7; D is unresolved. V was trimmed by 2 bases and J by 2 bases, leaving 8 bases between them. CDR1 and CDR2 from the germline V gene are SGHNT and YYREEE (reference sequence). The CDR3 has 13 residues. CDR3 nucleotide sequence: TGTGCCAGCAGCTTCCCCGGAGCCTACGAGCAGTACTTC. It translates to CASSFPGAYEQYF.

V is TRBV3-1 (or the pseudogene TRBV3-2) and J is TRBJ1-2; 7 positions agree with TRBD1. There are 13 residues in the CDR3. Germline V gene sequence: CDR1 LGHDT, CDR2 YNNKEL (reference sequence). The V and J ends lost 4 bases and 4 bases, in that order; junction bases with no gene match: 3. The DNA of the CDR3 is TGTGCCAGCAGCCCGCGGGACAGCTATGGCTACACCTTC. It specifies CASSPRDSYGYTF.

The chain uses TRBV3-1 (or the pseudogene TRBV3-2) and TRBJ2-1; 9 nucleotides line up with TRBD1. The CDR3 contains 14 residues. J gave up 10 bases and V 2 bases, and 6 bases lay outside the gene matches. Germline values: CDR1 LGHDT, CDR2 YNNKEL (reference sequence). CDR3 loop: CASSQRGQGREQFF. Written as DNA, the CDR3 is TGTGCCAGCAGCCAAAGAGGACAGGGGCGAGAGCAGTTCTTC.

V gene TRBV29-1 combines with J gene TRBJ1-1; TRBD1 matches at 7 bases. The J segment lost 3 bases and the V segment lost 7 bases, leaving 20 bases of the junction unmatched. Germline assignment: CDR1 SQVTM and CDR2 ANQGSEA. The CDR3 has 17 amino acids. CDR3 sequence reads: CSAVRYRGRQRDTEAFF. CDR3 DNA sequence: TGCAGCGCAGTACGATACAGGGGACGCCAGAGGGACACTGAAGCTTTCTTT.

The rearrangement links TRBV10-3 to TRBJ1-2, with 9 bases that match TRBD1. Germline V gene sequence: CDR1 ENHRY, CDR2 SYGVKD. With 4 bases clipped from V and 8 bases from J, the junction kept 14 bases outside the gene matches. This CDR3 comprises 16 residues. CDR3 sequence reads: CAISVSKWGTGRGYTF. The DNA of the CDR3 is TGTGCCATCAGTGTTTCAAAATGGGGGACAGGGAGAGGCTACACCTTC.

The chain links TRBV4-2 to TRBJ2-7; 9 bases agree with TRBD1. V lost 3 bases, J lost 7 bases, and 4 bases stayed unmatched. Germline V gene lookup returns CDR1 LGHNA and CDR2 YNFKEQ. This CDR3 comprises 13 residues. The CDR3 DNA reads as TGTGCCAGCAGCCAGACAGGGGGAAGGGAGCAGTACTTC. Residues: CASSQTGGREQYF.

The chain employs TRBV25-1 and TRBJ1-2; 9 bases are shared with TRBD1. From germline, CDR1 is MGHDK and CDR2 SYGVNS. With V trimmed by 8 bases and J by 5 bases, 3 bases remained unmatched. The length of the CDR3 is 12 residues. The CDR3 DNA reads TGTGCCAGCCGGGACAGGGTGTATGGCTACACCTTC. Residues: CASRDRVYGYTF.

The chain joins TRBV19 to TRBJ1-5; D gene unclear. Germline assignment: CDR1 LNHDA and CDR2 SQIVND (reference sequence). Trimming stripped 3 bases from V and 3 bases from J, with 9 bases between. This CDR3 is 14 amino acids long. The CDR3 sequence is CASSITRNNQPQHF. As DNA, the CDR3 is TGTGCCAGTAGTATCACCAGAAACAATCAGCCCCAGCATTTT.

As DNA, the CDR3 is TGTGCCAGCTCACCAATGGCCCTGGGGCTGAACACTGAAGCTTTCTTT. Encoded protein: CASSPMALGLNTEAFF. The genes are TRBV18 and TRBJ1-1; possible D gene TRBD1, 5 bases. This CDR3 is 16 amino acids long. CDR1 KGHSH and CDR2 LQKENI come from the germline V gene. V was shortened by 2 bases and J by 0 bases, with 13 bases between the two germline ends.

Only one count was recorded for this clone. The chain combines TRBV4-1 with TRBJ1-3; D perhaps matches TRBD1 (6 bases). The V end was cut by 4 bases, the J end by 3 bases, with 19 bases between. From germline, CDR1 is MGHRA and CDR2 YSYEKL. The CDR3 runs 17 residues. This chain's CDR3 is CASSRTQGVSGGNTIYF. CDR3 DNA sequence: TGCGCCAGCAGCCGGACACAGGGAGTCTCGGGTGGAAACACCATATATTTT.

The rearrangement uses TRBV13 and TRBJ1-2; 8 bases line up with TRBD1. J gave up 8 bases and V 5 bases, and 7 bases lay outside the gene matches. The CDR3 loop spans 13 amino acids. Germline CDR1 and CDR2: PRHDT and FYEKMQ (reference sequence). CDR3 residues: CASSPGDRGGYTF. In DNA, the CDR3 is TGTGCCAGCAGCCCGGGAGACAGGGGCGGCTACACCTTC.

The chain uses TRBV5-8 and TRBJ2-5, with 7 bases aligning to TRBD1. Germline V gene sequence: CDR1 SGHTS, CDR2 YDEGEE. This CDR3 comprises 15 residues. With V trimmed by 1 base and J by 5 bases, 8 bases remained unmatched. CDR3: CASSLIIGGGETQYF. DNA for the CDR3: TGTGCCAGCAGCTTGATAATAGGGGGCGGTGAGACCCAGTACTTC. Drawing the rest from reference TRBV5-8 and TRBJ2-5, the complete variable domain is EAGVTQSPTHLIKTRGQQATLRCSPISGHTSVYWYQQALGLGLQFLLWYDEGEERNRGNFPPRFSGRQFPNYSSELNVNALELEDSALYLCASSLIIGGGETQYFGPGTRLLVL.